The T cell receptor (beta chain) under discussion was sequenced for a study of shared clonotypes between healthy human individuals. Findings and caveats of the study: Non-shared clonotypes had lower generation probabilities than clonotypes shared by all four sorted-subset donors.

The assay was immunoSEQ multiplex PCR, and TCRdb's table has in-frame clones only and misses some. The sample lists 740,000 or so clones; around 73% were seen once. Per germline, CDR1 SGHTA and CDR2 FQGNSA. The CDR3 extends over 17 amino acids. V gave up 1 base and J gave up 5 bases; unmatched junction bases: 9. Notes on this clone: What it recognizes is unknown.

Sequencing input: memory CD4+ T cells sorted from blood. Subset denoted: CD45RA-negative fraction. This rearrangement joins TRBV7-2 to TRBJ2-5, with TRBD2 identical over 11 bases. This clonotype was obtained from a woman aged 25 to 39 in good health. The CDR3: CASSLGLAGGGLETQYF. The CDR3 DNA reads TGTGCCAGCAGCTTAGGTCTAGCGGGAGGAGGGTTGGAGACCCAGTACTTC.